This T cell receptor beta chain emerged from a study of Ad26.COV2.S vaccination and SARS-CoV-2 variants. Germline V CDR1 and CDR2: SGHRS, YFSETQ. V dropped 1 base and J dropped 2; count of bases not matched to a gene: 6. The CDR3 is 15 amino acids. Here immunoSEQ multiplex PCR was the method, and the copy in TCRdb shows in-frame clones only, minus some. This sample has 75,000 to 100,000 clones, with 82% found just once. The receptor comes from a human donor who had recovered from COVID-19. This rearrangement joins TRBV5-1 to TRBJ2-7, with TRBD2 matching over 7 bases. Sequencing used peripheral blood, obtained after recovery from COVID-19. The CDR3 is CASSLSSGRAYEQYF. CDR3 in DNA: TGCGCCAGCAGCTTGAGTTCGGGGAGGGCCTACGAGCAGTACTTC.